The clone carrying this TCR beta chain was found once. The CDR3 is 12 residues long. V shed 4 bases and J shed 11 bases, with 14 bases lying between them. Germline lookup yields CDR1 SNHLY and CDR2 FYNNEI. Sequenced by immunoSEQ multiplex PCR; TCRdb stores in-frame clones only, minus some. The sample lists 90,000 or so clones; 86% were seen once. This specimen belongs to a study of blood T cell repertoires in COVID-19. Looking at the study overall: From the United States, Italy and Spain came samples of acute and convalescent COVID-19. Sources were T cells, B-cell-depleted T cells, or PBMCs; the material itself was cDNA or gDNA.

The chain couples TRBV2 to TRBJ1-1, with unresolved D. Sequencing was performed on peripheral blood. This receptor was taken from a human donor in a cohort sampled during active COVID-19. DNA of the CDR3: TGTGCCAGCAGTGGATATGGTGGCGGGGCTTTCTTT. The encoded protein is CASSGYGGGAFF.